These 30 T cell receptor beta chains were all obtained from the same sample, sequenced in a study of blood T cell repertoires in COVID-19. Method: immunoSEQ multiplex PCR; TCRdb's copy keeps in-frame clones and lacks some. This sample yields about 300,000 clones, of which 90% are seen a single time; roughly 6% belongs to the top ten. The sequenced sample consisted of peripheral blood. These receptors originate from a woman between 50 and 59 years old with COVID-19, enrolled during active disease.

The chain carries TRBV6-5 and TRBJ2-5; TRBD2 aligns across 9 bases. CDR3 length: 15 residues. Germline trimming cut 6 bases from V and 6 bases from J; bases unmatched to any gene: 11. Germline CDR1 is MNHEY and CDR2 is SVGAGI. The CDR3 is CASRTGLAVSQTQYF. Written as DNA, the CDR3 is TGTGCCAGCAGGACGGGACTAGCAGTCAGTCAGACCCAGTACTTC.

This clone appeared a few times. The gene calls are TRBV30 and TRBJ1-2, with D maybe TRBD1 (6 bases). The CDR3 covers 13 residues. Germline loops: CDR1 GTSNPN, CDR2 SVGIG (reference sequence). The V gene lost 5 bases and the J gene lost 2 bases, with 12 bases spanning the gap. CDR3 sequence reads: CAWGRTVNYGYTF. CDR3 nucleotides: TGTGCCTGGGGCCGGACAGTCAACTATGGCTACACCTTC.

CDR3 sequence: CAWGQTNYEQYF. The CDR3 DNA is TGTGCCTGGGGCCAGACAAACTACGAGCAGTACTTC. V gene TRBV30 combines with J gene TRBJ2-7; D call uncertain. Germline CDR1 GTSNPN, CDR2 SVGIG (reference sequence). V was shortened by 5 bases and J by 3 bases, with 11 bases between the two germline ends. The CDR3 totals 12 residues.

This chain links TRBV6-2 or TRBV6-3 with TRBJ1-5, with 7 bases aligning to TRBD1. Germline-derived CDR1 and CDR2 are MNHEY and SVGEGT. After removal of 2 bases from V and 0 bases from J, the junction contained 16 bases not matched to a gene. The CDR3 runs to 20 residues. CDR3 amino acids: CASSYHGAVLQGYSNQPQHF. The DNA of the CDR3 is TGTGCCAGCAGTTACCACGGGGCAGTTCTACAGGGGTATAGCAATCAGCCCCAGCATTTT.

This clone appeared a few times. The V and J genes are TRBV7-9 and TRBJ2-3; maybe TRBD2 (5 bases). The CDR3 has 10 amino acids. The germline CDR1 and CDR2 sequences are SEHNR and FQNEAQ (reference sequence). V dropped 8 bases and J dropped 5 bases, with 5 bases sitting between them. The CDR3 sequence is CASRGDTQYF. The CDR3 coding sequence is TGTGCCAGCCGGGGAGATACGCAGTATTTT.

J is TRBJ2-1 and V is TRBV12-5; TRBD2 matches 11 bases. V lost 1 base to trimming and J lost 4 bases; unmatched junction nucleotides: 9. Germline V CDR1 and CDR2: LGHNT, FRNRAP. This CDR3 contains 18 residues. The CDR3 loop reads CASGLAPTSGSTYNEQFF. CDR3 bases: TGTGCTAGTGGTTTGGCCCCTACTAGCGGGAGTACATACAATGAGCAGTTCTTC.

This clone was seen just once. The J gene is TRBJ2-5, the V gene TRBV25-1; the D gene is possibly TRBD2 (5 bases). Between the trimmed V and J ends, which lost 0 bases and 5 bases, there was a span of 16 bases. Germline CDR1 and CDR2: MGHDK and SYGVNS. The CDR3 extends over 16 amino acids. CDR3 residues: CASSEYRGKGGETQYF. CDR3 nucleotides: TGTGCCAGCAGTGAATACCGGGGTAAGGGTGGCGAGACCCAGTACTTC.

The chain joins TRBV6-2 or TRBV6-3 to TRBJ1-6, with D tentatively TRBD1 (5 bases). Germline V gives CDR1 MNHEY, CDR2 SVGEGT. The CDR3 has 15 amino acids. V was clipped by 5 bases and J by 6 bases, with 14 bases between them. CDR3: CASSISGLPNSPLHF. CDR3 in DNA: TGTGCCAGCAGTATTTCGGGACTCCCTAATTCACCCCTCCACTTT.

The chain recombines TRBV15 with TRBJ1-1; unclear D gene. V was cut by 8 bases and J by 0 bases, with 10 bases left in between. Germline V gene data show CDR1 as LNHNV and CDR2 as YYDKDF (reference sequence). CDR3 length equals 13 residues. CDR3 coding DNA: TGTGCCACCCGCGCGGGAATGAACACTGAAGCTTTCTTT. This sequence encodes CATRAGMNTEAFF. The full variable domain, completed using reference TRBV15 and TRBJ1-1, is DAMVIQNPRYQVTQFGKPVTLSCSQTLNHNVMYWYQQKSSQAPKLLFHYYDKDFNNEADTPDNFQSRRPNTSFCFLDIRSPGLGDTAMYLCATRAGMNTEAFFGQGTRLTVV.

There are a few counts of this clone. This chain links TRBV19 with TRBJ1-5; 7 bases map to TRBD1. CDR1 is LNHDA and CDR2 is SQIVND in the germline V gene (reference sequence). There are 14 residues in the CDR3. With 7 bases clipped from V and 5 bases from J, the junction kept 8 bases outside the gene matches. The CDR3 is CASTRDSSYQPQHF. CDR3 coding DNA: TGTGCCAGTACTCGGGACAGTTCCTATCAGCCCCAGCATTTT.

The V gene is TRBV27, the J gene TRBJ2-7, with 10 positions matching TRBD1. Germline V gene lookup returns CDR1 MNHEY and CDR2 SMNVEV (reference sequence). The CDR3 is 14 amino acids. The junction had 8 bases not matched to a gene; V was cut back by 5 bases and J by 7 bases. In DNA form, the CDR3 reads TGTGCCAGCAGTCCCGGGACAGGGGTGAGGGAGCAGTACTTC. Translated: CASSPGTGVREQYF.

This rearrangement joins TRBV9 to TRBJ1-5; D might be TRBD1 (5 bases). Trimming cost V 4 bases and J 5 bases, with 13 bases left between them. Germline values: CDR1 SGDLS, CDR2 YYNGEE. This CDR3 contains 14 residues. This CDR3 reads CASSSGGRHQPQHF. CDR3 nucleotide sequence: TGTGCCAGCAGCTCGGGGGGGAGACATCAGCCCCAGCATTTT.

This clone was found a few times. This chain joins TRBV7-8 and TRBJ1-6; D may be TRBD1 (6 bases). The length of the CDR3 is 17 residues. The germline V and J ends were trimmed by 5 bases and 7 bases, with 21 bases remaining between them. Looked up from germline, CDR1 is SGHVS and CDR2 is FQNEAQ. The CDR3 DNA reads TGTGCCAGCAGCCAGCAAGAGAAACGGACAGCCAATTCACCCCTCCACTTT. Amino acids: CASSQQEKRTANSPLHF.

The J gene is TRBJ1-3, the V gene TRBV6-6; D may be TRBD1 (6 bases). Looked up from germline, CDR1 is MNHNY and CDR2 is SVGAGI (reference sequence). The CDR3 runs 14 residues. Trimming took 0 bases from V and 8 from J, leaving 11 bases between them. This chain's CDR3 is CASSYSSRGDTIYF. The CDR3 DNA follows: TGTGCCAGCAGTTACTCGAGCAGGGGTGACACCATATATTTT.

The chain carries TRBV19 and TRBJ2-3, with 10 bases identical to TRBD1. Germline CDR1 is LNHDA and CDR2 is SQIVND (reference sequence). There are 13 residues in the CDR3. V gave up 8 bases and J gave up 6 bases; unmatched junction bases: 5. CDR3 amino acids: CASGDRGQDTQYF. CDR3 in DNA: TGTGCCAGTGGAGACAGGGGGCAGGATACGCAGTATTTT.

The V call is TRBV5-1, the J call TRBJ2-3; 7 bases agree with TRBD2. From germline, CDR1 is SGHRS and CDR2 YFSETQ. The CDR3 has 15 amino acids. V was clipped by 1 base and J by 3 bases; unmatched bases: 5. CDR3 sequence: CASSLPLAATDTQYF. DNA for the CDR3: TGCGCCAGCAGCTTGCCCCTAGCGGCTACAGATACGCAGTATTTT. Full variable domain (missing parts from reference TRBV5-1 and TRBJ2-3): KAGVTQTPRYLIKTRGQQVTLSCSPISGHRSVSWYQQTPGQGLQFLFEYFSETQRNKGNFPGRFSGRQFSNSRSEMNVSTLELGDSALYLCASSLPLAATDTQYFGPGTRLTVL.

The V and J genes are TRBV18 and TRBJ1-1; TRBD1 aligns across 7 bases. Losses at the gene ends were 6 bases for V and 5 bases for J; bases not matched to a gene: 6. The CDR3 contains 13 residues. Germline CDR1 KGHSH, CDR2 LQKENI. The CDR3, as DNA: TGTGCCAGCTCGCCCGGGACAGAGACTGAAGCTTTCTTT. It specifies CASSPGTETEAFF.

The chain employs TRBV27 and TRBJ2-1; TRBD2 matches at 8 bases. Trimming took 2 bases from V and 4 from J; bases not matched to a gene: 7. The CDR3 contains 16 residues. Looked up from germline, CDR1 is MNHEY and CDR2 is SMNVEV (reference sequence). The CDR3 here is CASSLTTGGPYNEQFF. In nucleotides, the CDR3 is TGTGCCAGCAGTTTAACGACGGGAGGGCCTTACAATGAGCAGTTCTTC.

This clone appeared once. Here the CDR3 DNA reads TGTGCCAGCAGTTTAGCAGGGGGCGCGAAAGAGACCCAGTACTTC. This encodes CASSLAGGAKETQYF. The chain recombines TRBV27 with TRBJ2-5; the match to TRBD1 covers 8 bases. There are 15 residues in the CDR3. Germline CDR1 MNHEY, CDR2 SMNVEV (reference sequence). V dropped 2 bases and J dropped 3; count of bases not matched to a gene: 5.

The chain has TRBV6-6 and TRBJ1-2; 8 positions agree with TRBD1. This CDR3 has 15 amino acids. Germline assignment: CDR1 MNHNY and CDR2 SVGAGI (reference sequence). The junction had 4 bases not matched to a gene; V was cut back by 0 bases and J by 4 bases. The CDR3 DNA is TGTGCCAGCAGTTACTCCCAGGGGGCGGTCTATGGCTACACCTTC. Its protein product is CASSYSQGAVYGYTF.

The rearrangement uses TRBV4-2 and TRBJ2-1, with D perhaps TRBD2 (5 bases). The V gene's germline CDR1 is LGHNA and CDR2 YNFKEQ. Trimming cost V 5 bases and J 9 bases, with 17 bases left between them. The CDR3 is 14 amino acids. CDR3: CASSLRRSEGEQFF. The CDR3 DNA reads TGTGCCAGCAGCTTAAGAAGAAGCGAGGGTGAGCAGTTCTTC.

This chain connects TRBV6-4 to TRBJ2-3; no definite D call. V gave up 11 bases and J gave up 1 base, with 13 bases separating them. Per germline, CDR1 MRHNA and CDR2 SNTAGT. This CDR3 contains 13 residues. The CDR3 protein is CASALGRTDTQYF. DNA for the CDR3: TGTGCCTCCGCACTTGGGCGCACAGATACGCAGTATTTT.

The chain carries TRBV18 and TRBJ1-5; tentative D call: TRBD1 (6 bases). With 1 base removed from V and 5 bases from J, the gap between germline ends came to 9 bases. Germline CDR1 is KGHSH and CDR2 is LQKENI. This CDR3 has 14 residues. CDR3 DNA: TGTGCCAGCTCACCACTTAAGGGGGATCAGCCCCAGCATTTT. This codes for CASSPLKGDQPQHF.

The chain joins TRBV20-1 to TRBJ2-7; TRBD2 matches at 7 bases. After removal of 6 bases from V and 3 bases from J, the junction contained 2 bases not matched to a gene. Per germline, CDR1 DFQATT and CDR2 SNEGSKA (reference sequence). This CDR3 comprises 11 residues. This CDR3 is CSAWDYYEQYF. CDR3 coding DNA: TGCAGTGCCTGGGACTACTACGAGCAGTACTTC.

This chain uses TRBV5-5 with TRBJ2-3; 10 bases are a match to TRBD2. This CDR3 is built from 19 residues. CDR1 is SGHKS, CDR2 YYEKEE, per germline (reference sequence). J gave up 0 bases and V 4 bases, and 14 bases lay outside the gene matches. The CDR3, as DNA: TGTGCCAGCAGCAGAGGGGCCCTGACTAGCGGGCGAAGCACAGATACGCAGTATTTT. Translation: CASSRGALTSGRSTDTQYF.

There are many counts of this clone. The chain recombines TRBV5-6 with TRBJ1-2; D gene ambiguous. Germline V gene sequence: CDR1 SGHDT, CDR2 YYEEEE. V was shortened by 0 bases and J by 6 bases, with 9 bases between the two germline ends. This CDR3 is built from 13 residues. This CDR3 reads CASSLDTPNGYTF. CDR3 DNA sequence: TGTGCCAGCAGCTTGGACACACCGAATGGCTACACCTTC.

CDR3 residues: CASSQEQVGKNIQYF. The CDR3 bases are TGCGCCAGCAGCCAAGAGCAGGTCGGCAAAAACATTCAGTACTTC. The J gene is TRBJ2-4, the V gene TRBV4-1; D is uncertain. Trimming cost V 0 bases and J 3 bases, with 9 bases left between them. The germline V gene has CDR1 MGHRA and CDR2 YSYEKL. The CDR3 has 15 amino acids.

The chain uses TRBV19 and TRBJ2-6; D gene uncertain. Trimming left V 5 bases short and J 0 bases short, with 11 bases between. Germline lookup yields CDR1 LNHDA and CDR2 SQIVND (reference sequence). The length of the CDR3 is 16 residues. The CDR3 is CASSPARSSGANVLTF. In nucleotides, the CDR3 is TGTGCCAGTAGTCCGGCCCGGAGCTCTGGGGCCAACGTCCTGACTTTC.

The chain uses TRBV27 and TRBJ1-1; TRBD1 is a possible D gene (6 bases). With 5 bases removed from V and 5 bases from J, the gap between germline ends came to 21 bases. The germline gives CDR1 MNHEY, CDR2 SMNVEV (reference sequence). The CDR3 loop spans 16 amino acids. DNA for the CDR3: TGTGCCAGCAGTCACCATCCAACCAGGGGTGGGACTGAAGCTTTCTTT. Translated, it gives CASSHHPTRGGTEAFF.

The CDR3 spells CASSLLAGTYNEQFF. CDR3 in DNA: TGTGCCAGCAGCCTACTAGCGGGGACCTACAATGAGCAGTTCTTC. The chain links TRBV14 to TRBJ2-1; TRBD2 matches at 10 bases. The length of the CDR3 is 15 residues. V lost 4 bases to trimming and J lost 2 bases; unmatched junction nucleotides: 2. Germline V gene sequence: CDR1 SGHDN, CDR2 FVKESK.